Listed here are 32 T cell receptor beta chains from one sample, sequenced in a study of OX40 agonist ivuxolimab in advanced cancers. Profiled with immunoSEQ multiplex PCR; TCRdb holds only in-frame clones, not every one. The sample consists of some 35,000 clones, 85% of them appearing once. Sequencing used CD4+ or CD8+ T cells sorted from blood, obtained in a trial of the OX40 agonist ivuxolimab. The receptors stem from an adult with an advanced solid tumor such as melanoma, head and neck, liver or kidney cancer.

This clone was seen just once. The CDR3 protein is CASSLLQRETYEQYF. CDR3 bases: TGTGCCAGCAGCTTATTACAGCGGGAAACCTACGAGCAGTACTTC. The chain has TRBV5-6 and TRBJ2-7; 7 positions match TRBD2. Trimming removed 2 bases from V and 2 bases from J; junction bases left unmatched: 7. The CDR3 covers 15 residues. Germline V lookup: CDR1 SGHDT, CDR2 YYEEEE.

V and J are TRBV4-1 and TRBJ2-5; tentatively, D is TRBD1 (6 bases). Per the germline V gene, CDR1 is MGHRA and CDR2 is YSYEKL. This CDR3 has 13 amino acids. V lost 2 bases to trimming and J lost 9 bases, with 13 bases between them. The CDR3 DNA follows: TGCGCCAGCAGCCAAAACGGCCGACAGGCCCAGTACTTC. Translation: CASSQNGRQAQYF.

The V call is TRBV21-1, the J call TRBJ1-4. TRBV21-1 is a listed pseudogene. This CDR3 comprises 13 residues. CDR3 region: CASRLSCHEKLFF. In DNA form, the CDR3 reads TGTGCCAGCAGGTTGTCGTGTCATGAAAAACTGTTTTTT.

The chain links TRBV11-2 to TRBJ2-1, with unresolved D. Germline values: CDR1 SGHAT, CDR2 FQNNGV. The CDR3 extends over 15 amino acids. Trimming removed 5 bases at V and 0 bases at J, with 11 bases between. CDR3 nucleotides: TGTGCCAGCAGCCCCCGCGGTAGCTCCTACAATGAGCAGTTCTTC. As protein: CASSPRGSSYNEQFF.

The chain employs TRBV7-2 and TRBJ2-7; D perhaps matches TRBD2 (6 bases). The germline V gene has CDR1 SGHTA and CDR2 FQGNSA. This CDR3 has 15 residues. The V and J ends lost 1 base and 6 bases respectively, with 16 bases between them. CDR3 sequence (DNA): TGTGCCAGCAGCTTAGACCCCGGGACTTCGGTCGAGCAGTACTTC. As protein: CASSLDPGTSVEQYF.

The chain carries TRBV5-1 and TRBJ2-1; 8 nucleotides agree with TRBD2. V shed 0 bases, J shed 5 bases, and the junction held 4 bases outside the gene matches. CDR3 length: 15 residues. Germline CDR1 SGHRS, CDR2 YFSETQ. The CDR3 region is CASSLAIAGHNEQFF. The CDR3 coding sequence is TGCGCCAGCAGCTTGGCGATAGCGGGGCACAATGAGCAGTTCTTC.

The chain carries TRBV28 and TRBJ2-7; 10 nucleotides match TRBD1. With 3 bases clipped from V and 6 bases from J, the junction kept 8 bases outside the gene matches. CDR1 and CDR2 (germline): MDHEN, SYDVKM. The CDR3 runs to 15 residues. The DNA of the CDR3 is TGTGCCAGCAGTTTTGTTTTTGGACAGGGGGGCGAGCAGTACTTC. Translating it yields CASSFVFGQGGEQYF.

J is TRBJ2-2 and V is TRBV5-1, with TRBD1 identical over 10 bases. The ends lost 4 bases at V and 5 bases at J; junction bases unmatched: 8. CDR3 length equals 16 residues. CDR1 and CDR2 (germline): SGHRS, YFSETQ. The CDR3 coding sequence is TGCGCCAGCAGCGCAGAGGTGGGACAGGGGACCGGGGAGCTGTTTTTT. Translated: CASSAEVGQGTGELFF.

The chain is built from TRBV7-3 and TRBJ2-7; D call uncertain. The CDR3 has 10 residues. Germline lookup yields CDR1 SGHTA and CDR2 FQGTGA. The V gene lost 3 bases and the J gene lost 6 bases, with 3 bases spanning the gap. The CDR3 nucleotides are TGTGCCAGCAGCTTGACCGAGCAGTACTTC. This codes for CASSLTEQYF.

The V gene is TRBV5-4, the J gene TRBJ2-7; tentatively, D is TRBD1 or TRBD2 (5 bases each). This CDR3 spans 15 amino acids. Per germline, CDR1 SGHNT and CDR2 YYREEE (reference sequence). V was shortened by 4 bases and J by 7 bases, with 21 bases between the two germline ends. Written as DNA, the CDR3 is TGTGCCAGCAGCCAAAGTGGGGACCCCAGGGAGGAGCAGTACTTC. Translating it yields CASSQSGDPREEQYF.

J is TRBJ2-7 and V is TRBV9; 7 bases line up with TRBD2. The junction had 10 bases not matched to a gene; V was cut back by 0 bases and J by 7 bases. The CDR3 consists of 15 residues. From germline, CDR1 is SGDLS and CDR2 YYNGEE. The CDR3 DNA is TGTGCCAGCAGCGTAGACGCGGGAGAGACGGGAGAGCAGTACTTC. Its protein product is CASSVDAGETGEQYF.

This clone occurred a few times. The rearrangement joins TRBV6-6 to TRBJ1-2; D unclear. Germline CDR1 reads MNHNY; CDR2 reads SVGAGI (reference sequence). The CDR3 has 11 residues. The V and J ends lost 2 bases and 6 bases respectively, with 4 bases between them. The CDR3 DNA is TGTGCCAGCAGTTACGTAGATGGCTACACCTTC. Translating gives CASSYVDGYTF.

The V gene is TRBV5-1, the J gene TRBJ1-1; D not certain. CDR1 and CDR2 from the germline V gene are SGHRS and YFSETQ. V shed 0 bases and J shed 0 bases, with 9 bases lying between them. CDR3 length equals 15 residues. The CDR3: CASSLVAGMNTEAFF. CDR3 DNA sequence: TGCGCCAGCAGCTTGGTGGCTGGGATGAACACTGAAGCTTTCTTT. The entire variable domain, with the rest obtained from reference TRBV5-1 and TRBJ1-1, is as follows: KAGVTQTPRYLIKTRGQQVTLSCSPISGHRSVSWYQQTPGQGLQFLFEYFSETQRNKGNFPGRFSGRQFSNSRSEMNVSTLELGDSALYLCASSLVAGMNTEAFFGQGTRLTVV.

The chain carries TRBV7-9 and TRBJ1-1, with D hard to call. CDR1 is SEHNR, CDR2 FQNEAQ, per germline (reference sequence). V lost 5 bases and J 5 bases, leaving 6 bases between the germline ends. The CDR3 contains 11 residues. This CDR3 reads CASSPATEAFF. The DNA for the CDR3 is TGTGCCAGCAGCCCCGCAACTGAAGCTTTCTTT.

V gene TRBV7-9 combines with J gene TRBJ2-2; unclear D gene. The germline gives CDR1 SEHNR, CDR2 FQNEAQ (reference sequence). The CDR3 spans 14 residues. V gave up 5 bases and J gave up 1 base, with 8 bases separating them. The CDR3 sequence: CASSARLNTGELFF. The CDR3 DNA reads TGTGCCAGCAGCGCGAGGCTGAACACCGGGGAGCTGTTTTTT.

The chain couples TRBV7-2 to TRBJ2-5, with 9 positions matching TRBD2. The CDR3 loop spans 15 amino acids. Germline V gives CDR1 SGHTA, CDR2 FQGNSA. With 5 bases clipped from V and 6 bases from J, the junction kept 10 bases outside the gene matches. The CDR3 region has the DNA TGTGCCAGCAGCGTTTCGAGCGGGGGGCTGCAGACCCAGTACTTC. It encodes CASSVSSGGLQTQYF.

The CDR3 loop is CASTAGSGIIGEQFF. The CDR3, as DNA: TGTGCCAGCACAGCGGGAAGCGGGATAATCGGTGAGCAGTTCTTC. This sequence joins TRBV6-1 and TRBJ2-1; TRBD2 aligns across 7 bases. Unmatched junction bases numbered 15, after V lost 7 bases and J lost 9 bases. The CDR3 has 15 amino acids. The V gene's germline CDR1 is MNHNS and CDR2 SASEGT.

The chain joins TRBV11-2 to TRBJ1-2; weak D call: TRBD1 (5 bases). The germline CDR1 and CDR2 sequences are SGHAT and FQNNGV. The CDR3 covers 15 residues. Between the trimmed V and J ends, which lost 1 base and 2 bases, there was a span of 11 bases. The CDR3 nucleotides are TGTGCCAGCAGCTTAGGGGGCCAGGCAAACTATGGCTACACCTTC. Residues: CASSLGGQANYGYTF.

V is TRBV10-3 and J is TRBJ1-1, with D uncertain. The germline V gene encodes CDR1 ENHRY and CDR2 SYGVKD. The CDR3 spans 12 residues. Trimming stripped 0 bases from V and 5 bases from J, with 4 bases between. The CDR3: CAISESRTEAFF. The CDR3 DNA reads TGTGCCATCAGTGAGTCCCGGACTGAAGCTTTCTTT.

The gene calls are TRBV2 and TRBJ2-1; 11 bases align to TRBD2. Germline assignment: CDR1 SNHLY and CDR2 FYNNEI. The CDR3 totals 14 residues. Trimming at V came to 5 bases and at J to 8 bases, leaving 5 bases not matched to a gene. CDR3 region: CASSLLAGVDEQFF. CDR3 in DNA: TGTGCCAGCAGTCTACTAGCGGGAGTCGATGAGCAGTTCTTC. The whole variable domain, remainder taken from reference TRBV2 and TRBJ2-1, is EPEVTQTPSHQVTQMGQEVILRCVPISNHLYFYWYRQILGQKVEFLVSFYNNEISEKSEIFDDQFSVERPDGSNFTLKIRSTKLEDSAMYFCASSLLAGVDEQFFGPGTRLTVL.

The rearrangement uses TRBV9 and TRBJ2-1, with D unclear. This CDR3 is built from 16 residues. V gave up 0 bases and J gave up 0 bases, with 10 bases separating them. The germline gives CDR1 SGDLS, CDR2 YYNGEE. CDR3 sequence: CASSVGVGRSYNEQFF. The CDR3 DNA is TGTGCCAGCAGCGTAGGGGTGGGTCGCTCCTACAATGAGCAGTTCTTC.

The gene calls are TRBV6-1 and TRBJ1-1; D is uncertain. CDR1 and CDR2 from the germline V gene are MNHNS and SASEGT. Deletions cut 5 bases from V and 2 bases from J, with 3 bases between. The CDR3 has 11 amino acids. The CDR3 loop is CASSTNTEAFF. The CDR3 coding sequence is TGTGCCAGCAGTACTAACACTGAAGCTTTCTTT.

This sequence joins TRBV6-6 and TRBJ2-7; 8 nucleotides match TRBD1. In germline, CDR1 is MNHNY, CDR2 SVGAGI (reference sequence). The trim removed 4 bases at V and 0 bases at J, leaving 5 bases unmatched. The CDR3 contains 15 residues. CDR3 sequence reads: CASSWDRMSSYEQYF. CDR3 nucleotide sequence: TGTGCCAGCAGTTGGGACAGGATGAGCTCCTACGAGCAGTACTTC.

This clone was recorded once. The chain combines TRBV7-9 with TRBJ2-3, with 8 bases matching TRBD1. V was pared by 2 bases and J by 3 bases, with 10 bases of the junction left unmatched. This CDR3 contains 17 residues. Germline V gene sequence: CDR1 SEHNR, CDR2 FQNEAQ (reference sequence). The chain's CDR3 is CASSLTHRGKRTDTQYF. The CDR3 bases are TGTGCCAGCAGCTTAACTCACAGGGGGAAGAGGACAGATACGCAGTATTTT.

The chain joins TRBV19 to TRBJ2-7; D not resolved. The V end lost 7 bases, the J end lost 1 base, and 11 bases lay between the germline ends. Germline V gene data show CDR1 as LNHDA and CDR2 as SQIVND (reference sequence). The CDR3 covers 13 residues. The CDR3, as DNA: TGTGCCAGTACTCTTGGCCGATCCTACGAGCAGTACTTC. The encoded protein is CASTLGRSYEQYF.

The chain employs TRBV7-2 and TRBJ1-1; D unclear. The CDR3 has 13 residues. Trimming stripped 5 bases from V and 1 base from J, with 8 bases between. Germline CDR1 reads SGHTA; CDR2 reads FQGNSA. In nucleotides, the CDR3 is TGTGCCAGCAGCGGGTACAGGAACACTGAAGCTTTCTTT. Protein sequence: CASSGYRNTEAFF.

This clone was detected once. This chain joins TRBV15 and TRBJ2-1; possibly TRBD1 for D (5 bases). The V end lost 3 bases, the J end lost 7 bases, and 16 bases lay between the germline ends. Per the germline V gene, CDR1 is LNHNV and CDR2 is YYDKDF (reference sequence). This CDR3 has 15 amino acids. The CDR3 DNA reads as TGTGCCACCAGCAGTGTTGGCAGGGCAGGTAATGAGCAGTTCTTC. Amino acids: CATSSVGRAGNEQFF.

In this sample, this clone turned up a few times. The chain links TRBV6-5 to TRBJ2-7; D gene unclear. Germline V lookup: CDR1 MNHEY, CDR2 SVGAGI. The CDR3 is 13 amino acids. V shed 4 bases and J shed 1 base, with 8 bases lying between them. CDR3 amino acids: CASSFRGSYEQYF. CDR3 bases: TGTGCCAGCAGTTTCCGAGGTTCCTACGAGCAGTACTTC.

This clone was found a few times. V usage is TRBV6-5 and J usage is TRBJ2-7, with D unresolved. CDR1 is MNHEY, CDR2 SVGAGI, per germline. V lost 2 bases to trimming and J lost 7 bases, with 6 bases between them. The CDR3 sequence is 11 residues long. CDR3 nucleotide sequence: TGTGCCAGCAGTTACGCGCGGGAGCAGTACTTC. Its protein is CASSYAREQYF.

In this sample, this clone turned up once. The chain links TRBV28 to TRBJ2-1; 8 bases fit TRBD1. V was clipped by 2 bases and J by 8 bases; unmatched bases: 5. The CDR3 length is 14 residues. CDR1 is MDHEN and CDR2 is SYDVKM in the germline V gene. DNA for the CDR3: TGTGCCAGCAGTTTAACAGGGGGTAGCGATGAGCAGTTCTTC. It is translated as CASSLTGGSDEQFF.

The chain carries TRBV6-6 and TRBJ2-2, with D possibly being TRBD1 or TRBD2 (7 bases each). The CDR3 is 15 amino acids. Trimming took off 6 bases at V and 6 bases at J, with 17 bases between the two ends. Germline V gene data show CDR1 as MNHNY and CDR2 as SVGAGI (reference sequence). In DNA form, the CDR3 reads TGTGCCAGCAGCGACAGGGAGGGAAAGGCCGGGGAGCTGTTTTTT. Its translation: CASSDREGKAGELFF.

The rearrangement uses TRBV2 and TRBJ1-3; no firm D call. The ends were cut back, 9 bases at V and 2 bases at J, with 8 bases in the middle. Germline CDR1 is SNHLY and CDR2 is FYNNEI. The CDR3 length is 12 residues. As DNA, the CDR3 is TGTGCCAGAGGACCACCTGGAAACACCATATATTTT. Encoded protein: CARGPPGNTIYF. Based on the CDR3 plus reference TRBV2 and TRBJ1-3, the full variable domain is EPEVTQTPSHQVTQMGQEVILRCVPISNHLYFYWYRQILGQKVEFLVSFYNNEISEKSEIFDDQFSVERPDGSNFTLKIRSTKLEDSAMYFCARGPPGNTIYFGEGSWLTVV.